This section outlines one T cell receptor (beta chain) sequence together with its context. This clonotype came up a few times. Its recognized antigen is unknown. No base-level quality is on record; no much larger clone is a single base apart. The record originates from a study of blood T cells in healthy people across ages (dated by TCRdb to 2014 to 2015). The study in broad terms: In model experiments, template switching captured roughly one uniquely barcoded TCR beta cDNA molecule for every two T cells. For two donors (one aged 18 to 30 and one aged 80 or older), the study analyzed two additional independent replicas of 1 million unique cDNA reads from the same blood draw. The donors were split into four age groups: young (average around 15 years), middle-aged (over 35), aged (roughly 68) and long-lived (roughly 88). To track age-related changes in TCR beta repertoire diversity, the study relied on deep sequencing normalized with unique cDNA molecular identifiers.

The CDR3 sequence holds 15 residues, the cysteine and phenylalanine included. Left in the record is the CDR3 DNA by itself, 45 bases read in frame from the first base. The trim is 6 bases for V and 5 bases for J, with a gap of 18 bases between the germline ends. As encoded in the germline V gene, CDR1 is SGHTA while CDR2 is FQGNSA. The roughly 39 donors, aged roughly 6 to 100 years, were systemically healthy Caucasian individuals from Russia. Roughly 11 milliliters of peripheral blood were drawn from each donor into EDTA-treated Vacutainer tubes. Ficoll-Paque density-gradient centrifugation was used to isolate PBMCs, with at least 6.5 million per sample. Trizol reagent was used to extract total RNA from the PBMCs, yielding at least 6 micrograms per sample. Naive CD45RAhigh/CD27high T cell percentages were measured by flow cytometry on a PBMC aliquot from every donor. Here is what the overall study found, with its caveats: Observed TCR beta diversity per million T cells fell roughly linearly with age, and a significant reduction was already apparent by age about 38. Compared with the aged group, the long-lived group had more naive CD4+ T cells, fewer expanded clones and increased TCR diversity, suggesting age selection. Observed TCR beta diversity correlated strongly with the percentage of naive T cells measured by flow cytometry. Bulk unsorted PBMC profiling prevented conclusive comparison of naive and antigen-experienced compartments. Estimates of total diversity based on one million sequenced T cells were considered lower bounds and underestimates. Because donor CMV infection status was unknown, age-related changes in expanded clonotypes were potentially confounded.

Library preparation was by 5' RACE. The run used an Illumina HiSeq 2500. The second PCR ran for roughly 7 to 12 cycles and used a J-beta primer mix along with a sample-barcoded 5' primer. Each TCR beta cDNA molecule received a unique molecular identifier from a template-switch 5' adaptor carrying 12 random nucleotides. Each sample yielded at least 3 million CDR3-containing paired-end reads. First-strand cDNA synthesis was performed from all RNA using the Mint cDNA synthesis kit, with priming by a TRBC-specific oligonucleotide. After uracil-DNA glycosylase treatment, a first 18-cycle PCR used universal primers M1SS and BC2_uni_R on all cDNA. Concerning the study's data processing: Each sample was normalized by randomly selecting 1 million high-quality reads, each carrying a distinct molecular identifier. Instead of being binned into consensus sequences, reads that shared molecular identifiers were thrown out. MiTCR, with a Q25 quality threshold and the strictest error-elimination algorithm, was used for CDR3 identification, clonotype clustering and error correction. Lower-bound total TCR beta diversity was estimated with a nonparametric unseen species model using Euler transformation. TCRdb trimmed the raw reads at Q25, called clones with MiXCR and kept productive beta chains. Entries are consolidated by CDR3 protein sequence, retaining the most common genes and DNA. The V and J calls come from TCRdb's annotation, not from the publication. The sample table shows 600,000 to 850,000 distinct CDR3 sequences, and 20% to 25% are seen once. Just under 9.5% of the sample is taken by the ten largest.

The data also belong to a second study, concerning T cells of mothers and their children. The other study reports the following: Nine systemically healthy Caucasian individuals, comprising three mothers and their six children, were included as donors. cDNA synthesis consumed the entire amount of extracted RNA, loaded at around 1.5 ug RNA in each 15 ul reaction. Sample barcodes and 2-4 random nucleotides were added via the M1S primer in the second PCR. Over 9.5 million TCR beta CDR3 reads were obtained for each mother, and 2.5 million to 3.5 million reads were obtained for each child. In both related and unrelated pairs, thymic selection shapes the output of TCR recombination in a similar way, with inherited differences having only a minor effect. Normalized repertoire overlap was always found to be slightly, but never significantly, higher in related mother-child pairs than in unrelated mother-child pairs. No persistent microchimeric T cell clones were found, with a detection sensitivity of roughly 100 clones per million clonotypes. In the study, deep NGS was used to compare the TCR beta repertoires of mothers and children, and features distinguishing related mother-child pairs from unrelated individuals were sought. Mothers averaged roughly 40 +/- 4 years of age and children averaged roughly 12 +/- 4 years. After adapter ligation with NEBNext reagents, the libraries were sequenced on Illumina HiSeq 2000 with 100+100 nt paired-end reads. To prevent cross-contamination, the mother and child libraries were prepared a month apart and were sequenced in separate runs. Each donor had between about 450,000 and 2,100,000 distinct TCR beta clonotypes identified. Naive TCR beta clonotypes were estimated from low-frequency clonotypes matched to each donor's FACS-determined naive share, without sorting.

The source material was blood. This receptor was obtained from a boy younger than 18 in good health. The sequence joins TRBV7-2 to TRBJ2-3, and perhaps TRBD2 as D gene, on 7 matching bases. The CDR3 protein: CASRAGAGAGDTQYF. In nucleotide form, the sequence is TGTGCCAGCAGGGCGGGGGCAGGCGCGGGAGATACGCAGTATTTT.